This passage covers 26 T cell receptor beta chains from one sample sequenced in a study of T cells expressing NK-cell markers. No DNA is given; TCRdb re-called the 5' RACE reads and lists each CDR3 protein once. The sample data list some 440,000 distinct CDR3 sequences. The source material was blood T cells: a sorted CD56 or NKG2C T cell subset, CD4+ or CD8+ T cells, or bulk PBMC T cells (not recorded which). The source of these receptors is a woman between 50 and 59 years old in good health.

V and J are TRBV3-1 and TRBJ2-7; the D call of TRBD2 rests on TCRdb alone, since no DNA is present to check it. The CDR3 runs to 16 residues. Per germline, CDR1 LGHDT and CDR2 YNNKEL (reference sequence). The CDR3 loop is CASTRDSGKILGEQYF.

V is TRBV5-1 and J is TRBJ1-1. The germline V gene has CDR1 SGHRS and CDR2 YFSETQ. This CDR3 has 13 amino acids. This CDR3 is CASSLDASTEAFF. Together with reference TRBV5-1 and TRBJ1-1, the CDR3 gives the full variable domain: KAGVTQTPRYLIKTRGQQVTLSCSPISGHRSVSWYQQTPGQGLQFLFEYFSETQRNKGNFPGRFSGRQFSNSRSEMNVSTLELGDSALYLCASSLDASTEAFFGQGTRLTVV.

This chain connects TRBV12-3 or TRBV12-4 to TRBJ1-2. This CDR3 region has 17 residues. CDR3 sequence: CASSLKGGLAWMGGYTF.

The rearrangement uses TRBV3-1 and TRBJ2-6. The length of the CDR3 is 17 residues. The germline gives CDR1 LGHDT, CDR2 YNNKEL (reference sequence). The CDR3 sequence is CASSQDVWSSGANVLTF.

The chain uses TRBV7-2 and TRBJ2-7; TCRdb returns TRBD2, unconfirmable since there is no DNA. CDR3 length equals 17 residues. Germline values: CDR1 SGHTA, CDR2 FQGNSA. The CDR3 protein is CASSLEASGKYPYEQYF. The variable domain in full, with the rest retrieved from reference TRBV7-2 and TRBJ2-7, is GAGVSQSPSNKVTEKGKDVELRCDPISGHTALYWYRQSLGQGLEFLIYFQGNSAPDKSGLPSDRFSAERTGGSVSTLTIQRTQQEDSAVYLCASSLEASGKYPYEQYFGPGTRLTVT.

This chain uses TRBV5-5 with TRBJ2-2; TCRdb returns TRBD1, unconfirmable since there is no DNA. The CDR3 totals 14 residues. Looked up from germline, CDR1 is SGHKS and CDR2 is YYEKEE (reference sequence). Here the CDR3 reads CASSFPSNTGELFF.

The V and J genes are TRBV5-1 and TRBJ2-3; absent DNA, TCRdb's TRBD1 call cannot be checked. CDR3 length: 16 amino acids. Germline values: CDR1 SGHRS, CDR2 YFSETQ. CDR3 loop: CASSVHGQGRLDTQYF.

V gene TRBV7-2 combines with J gene TRBJ2-3; TCRdb outputs TRBD2, but without DNA this stays unchecked. Germline lookup yields CDR1 SGHTA and CDR2 FQGNSA. The CDR3 contains 16 residues. The CDR3 sequence: CASSLRSGRSADTQYF.

The chain combines TRBV20-1 with TRBJ1-1; there is no DNA to check the TCRdb D call of TRBD1. The germline gives CDR1 DFQATT, CDR2 SNEGSKA (reference sequence). This CDR3 is 12 amino acids long. CDR3 loop: CSLQAPNTEAFF.

V gene TRBV10-3 combines with J gene TRBJ2-1; with no DNA, the TCRdb D assignment of TRBD1 cannot be verified. In germline, CDR1 is ENHRY, CDR2 SYGVKD. The CDR3 is 12 residues long. The CDR3: CAIIGPGNEQFF.

The rearrangement uses TRBV9 and TRBJ2-1; the D gene TCRdb calls, TRBD2, cannot be checked with no DNA. From germline, CDR1 is SGDLS and CDR2 YYNGEE. The CDR3 consists of 18 residues. CDR3 loop: CASSPRPGLAGGVVGQFF.

The gene calls are TRBV4-2 and TRBJ1-1. Germline V lookup: CDR1 LGHNA, CDR2 YNFKEQ. The CDR3 contains 14 residues. The CDR3 spells CASSQEGIRTEAFF.

CDR3 region: CASSLAHPRGKYF. This chain connects TRBV7-2 to TRBJ2-3; TCRdb reports TRBD1, a call that lacks DNA to check it against. This CDR3 is 13 amino acids long. CDR1 and CDR2 from the germline V gene are SGHTA and FQGNSA.

The chain joins TRBV7-2 to TRBJ1-3. Per germline, CDR1 SGHTA and CDR2 FQGNSA. The CDR3 contains 16 residues. The CDR3 region is CASSPLFGFTGNTIYF.

The chain joins TRBV20-1 to TRBJ2-3; absent DNA, TCRdb's TRBD2 call cannot be checked. The CDR3 sequence is 17 residues long. CDR1 DFQATT and CDR2 SNEGSKA come from the germline V gene (reference sequence). CDR3 sequence reads: CSARGVSGKPSTDTQYF.

The V gene is TRBV29-1, the J gene TRBJ2-7; TCRdb lists TRBD1, though no DNA is available to test this call. The CDR3 length is 13 residues. The germline gives CDR1 SQVTM, CDR2 ANQGSEA. This CDR3 is CSVGAGGFGEQYF.

The gene calls are TRBV20-1 and TRBJ2-7; TCRdb's assignment of TRBD1 cannot be checked, as there is no DNA. This CDR3 spans 15 amino acids. The germline gives CDR1 DFQATT, CDR2 SNEGSKA (reference sequence). The CDR3 reads CSARGQGALGREQYF.

The gene calls are TRBV12-3 or TRBV12-4 and TRBJ2-7; the TRBD1 assignment by TCRdb is unverifiable without DNA. The CDR3 spans 17 residues. The CDR3 region is CASSLAASGSLFYEQYF.

The rearrangement uses TRBV5-6 and TRBJ1-2. CDR1 SGHDT and CDR2 YYEEEE come from the germline V gene. The CDR3 is made up of 16 amino acids. This CDR3 reads CASSLGPAAGRSGYTF.

The J gene is TRBJ1-4, the V gene TRBV5-1; checking the TCRdb D call of TRBD1 is not possible without DNA. The CDR3 spans 13 residues. The germline V gene encodes CDR1 SGHRS and CDR2 YFSETQ. The CDR3 protein is CASKPQGREKLFF.

This CDR3 reads CASSQPTGTGGPENTIYF. The rearrangement uses TRBV4-1 and TRBJ1-3; the D call of TRBD1 rests on TCRdb alone, since no DNA is present to check it. The CDR3 has 18 amino acids. CDR1 and CDR2 (germline): MGHRA, YSYEKL.

The chain joins TRBV20-1 to TRBJ2-3. The CDR3 runs to 14 residues. Germline CDR1 is DFQATT and CDR2 is SNEGSKA (reference sequence). CDR3 sequence reads: CSARAGFSTDTQYF.

The V call is TRBV7-3, the J call TRBJ2-2. Germline CDR1 and CDR2: SGHTA and FQGTGA. CDR3 length equals 14 residues. Here the CDR3 reads CASSLPQNTGELFF. The full variable domain, in which reference TRBV7-3 and TRBJ2-2 provide the parts outside the CDR3, is GAGVSQTPSNKVTEKGKYVELRCDPISGHTALYWYRQSLGQGPEFLIYFQGTGAADDSGLPNDRFFAVRPEGSVSTLKIQRTERGDSAVYLCASSLPQNTGELFFGEGSRLTVL.

This chain uses TRBV11-2 with TRBJ2-5; lacking DNA, the TRBD1 call made by TCRdb goes unchecked. From germline, CDR1 is SGHAT and CDR2 FQNNGV. This CDR3 region has 17 residues. The CDR3: CASSSSARDRAAGPQYF.

The chain carries TRBV6-1 and TRBJ2-3; the D gene TCRdb calls, TRBD2, cannot be checked with no DNA. Germline values: CDR1 MNHNS, CDR2 SASEGT. CDR3 size: 14 residues. CDR3 sequence: CASMAGPFTDTQYF.

The chain uses TRBV2 and TRBJ1-3; TCRdb gives TRBD1 as the D gene, but with no DNA this cannot be confirmed. Germline CDR1 SNHLY, CDR2 FYNNEI. The CDR3 is made up of 13 amino acids. CDR3 residues: CASSEQGVNTIYF.